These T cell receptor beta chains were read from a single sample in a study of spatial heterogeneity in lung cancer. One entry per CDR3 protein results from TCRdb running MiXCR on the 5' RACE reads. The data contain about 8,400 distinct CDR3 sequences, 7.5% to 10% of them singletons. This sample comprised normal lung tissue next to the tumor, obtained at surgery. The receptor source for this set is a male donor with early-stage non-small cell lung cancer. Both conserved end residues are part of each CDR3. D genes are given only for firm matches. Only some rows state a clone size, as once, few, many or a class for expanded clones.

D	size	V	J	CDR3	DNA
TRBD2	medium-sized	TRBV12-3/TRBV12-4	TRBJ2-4	CASSLTGGNIQYF	TGTGCCAGCAGTTTAACGGGGGGAAACATTCAGTACTTC
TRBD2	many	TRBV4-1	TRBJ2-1	CASSQGLAGVQFF	TGCGCCAGCAGCCAAGGGCTAGCGGGAGTTCAGTTCTTC
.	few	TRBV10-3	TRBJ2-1	CAISERLARNEQFF	TGTGCCATCAGTGAGCGGCTAGCGAGAAATGAGCAGTTCTTC
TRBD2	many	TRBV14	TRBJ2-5	CASSLGGSGAQGTQYF	TGTGCCAGCAGCCTCGGAGGTAGCGGGGCCCAAGGGACCCAGTACTTC
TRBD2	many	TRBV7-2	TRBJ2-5	CASRVAGVQYF	TGTGCCAGCAGGGTCGCGGGGGTACAGTACTTC
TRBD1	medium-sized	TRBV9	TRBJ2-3	CASSVEGQYTDTQYF	TGTGCCAGCAGCGTAGAGGGACAGTACACAGATACGCAGTATTTT
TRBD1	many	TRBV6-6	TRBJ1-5	CASRPLLGTGDQPQHF	TGTGCCAGCAGGCCCTTGCTAGGGACAGGGGACCAGCCCCAGCATTTT
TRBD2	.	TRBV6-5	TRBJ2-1	CASSYSRLAGEVNEQFF	TGTGCCAGCAGTTACTCGAGACTAGCGGGAGAGGTCAATGAGCAGTTCTTC
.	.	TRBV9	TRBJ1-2	CASSLGLANYGYTF	TGTGCCAGCAGCCTGGGTCTGGCTAACTATGGCTACACCTTC
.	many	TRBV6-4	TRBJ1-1	CASSEGGVGMNTEAFF	TGTGCCAGCAGTGAAGGGGGGGTCGGCATGAACACTGAAGCTTTCTTT
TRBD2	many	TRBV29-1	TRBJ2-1	CSLGTSGGHEQFF	TGCAGCTTAGGGACTAGCGGGGGCCATGAGCAGTTCTTC
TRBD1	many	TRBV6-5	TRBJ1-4	CASSSLDRAGEKLFF	TGTGCCAGCAGTTCCCTGGACAGGGCGGGGGAAAAACTGTTTTTT
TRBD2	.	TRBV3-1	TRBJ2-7	CASSQYSLLAGRFYEQYF	TGTGCCAGCAGCCAATACAGCCTACTAGCGGGGCGTTTCTACGAGCAGTACTTC
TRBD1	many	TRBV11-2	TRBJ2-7	CASSRGQGIYEQYF	TGTGCCAGCAGCCGGGGACAGGGGATTTACGAGCAGTACTTC
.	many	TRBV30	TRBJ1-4	CAWSGNGPNEKLFF	TGTGCCTGGAGTGGAAATGGACCTAATGAAAAACTGTTTTTT
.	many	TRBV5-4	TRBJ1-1	CASSLDGESTEAFF	TGTGCCAGCAGCTTGGACGGGGAAAGCACTGAAGCTTTCTTT
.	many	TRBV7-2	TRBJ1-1	CASSGAGALLATEAFF	TGTGCCAGCAGTGGAGCGGGGGCTTTGTTGGCGACTGAAGCTTTCTTT
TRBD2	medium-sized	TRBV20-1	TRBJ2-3	CSATRTSGGKADTQYF	TGCAGTGCCACTCGGACTAGCGGGGGGAAGGCAGATACGCAGTATTTT
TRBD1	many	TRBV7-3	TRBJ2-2	CASRRTGGRTGELFF	TGTGCCAGCAGACGGACAGGGGGCAGGACCGGGGAGCTGTTTTTT
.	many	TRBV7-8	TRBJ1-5	CASSLVGGQPQHF	TGTGCCAGCAGCTTGGTGGGGGGGCAGCCCCAGCATTTT
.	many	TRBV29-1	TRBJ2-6	CSVDLGNRADSGANVLTF	TGCAGCGTTGATTTGGGGAACAGGGCAGACTCTGGGGCCAACGTCCTGACTTTC
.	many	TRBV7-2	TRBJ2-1	CASSLVGLGNEQFF	TGTGCCAGCAGCTTAGTGGGCCTAGGCAATGAGCAGTTCTTC
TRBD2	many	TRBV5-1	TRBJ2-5	CASSFGGGSSQETQYF	TGCGCCAGCAGCTTCGGCGGCGGGAGCTCCCAAGAGACCCAGTACTTC
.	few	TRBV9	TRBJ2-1	CASSVEGRTDNEQFF	TGTGCCAGCAGCGTCGAGGGGCGGACAGACAATGAGCAGTTCTTC
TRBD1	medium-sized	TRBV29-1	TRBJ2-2	CSGYQGASDTGELFF	TGCAGCGGGTATCAGGGGGCTAGTGACACCGGGGAGCTGTTTTTT
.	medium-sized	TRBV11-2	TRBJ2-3	CASGRADTQYF	TGTGCGTCGGGACGGGCAGATACGCAGTATTTT
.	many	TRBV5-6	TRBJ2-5	CASRNRNQETQYF	TGTGCCAGCAGGAACCGAAACCAAGAGACCCAGTACTTC
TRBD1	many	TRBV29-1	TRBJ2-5	CSAGDRQETQYF	TGCAGCGCCGGGGACAGACAAGAGACCCAGTACTTC
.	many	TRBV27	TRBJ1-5	CASSASGSLLYSNQPQHF	TGTGCCAGCAGTGCGTCCGGATCCCTTCTCTATAGCAATCAGCCCCAGCATTTT
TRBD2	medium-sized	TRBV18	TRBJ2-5	CASSAAGRSETQYF	TGTGCCAGCTCAGCCGCCGGGAGGAGTGAGACCCAGTACTTC
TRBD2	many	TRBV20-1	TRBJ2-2	CSASGGDTGELFF	TGCAGTGCTAGCGGGGGGGACACCGGGGAGCTGTTTTTT
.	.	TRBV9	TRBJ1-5	CASSVVPDTSNQPQHF	TGTGCCAGCAGCGTAGTGCCGGACACCAGCAATCAGCCCCAGCATTTT
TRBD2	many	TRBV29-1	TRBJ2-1	CSGAGTSDNEQFF	TGCAGCGGAGCCGGGACTAGCGACAATGAGCAGTTCTTC
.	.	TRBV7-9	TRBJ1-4	CASSLSQGLRDATNEKLFF	TGTGCCAGCAGCTTAAGCCAGGGGTTAAGAGATGCAACTAATGAAAAACTGTTTTTT
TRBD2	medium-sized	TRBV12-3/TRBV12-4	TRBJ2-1	CASSVSGSSYNEQFF	TGTGCCAGCAGTGTTAGCGGGAGCTCCTACAATGAGCAGTTCTTC
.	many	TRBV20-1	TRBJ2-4	CSARDYRGAGRDIQYF	TGCAGTGCTAGAGATTATCGAGGGGCTGGACGGGACATTCAGTACTTC
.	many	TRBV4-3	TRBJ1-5	CASSQDAGAGGNQPQHF	TGCGCCAGCAGCCAAGATGCGGGGGCAGGGGGCAATCAGCCCCAGCATTTT
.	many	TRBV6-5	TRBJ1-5	CASSGSTGQPQHF	TGTGCCAGCAGTGGCTCAACCGGACAGCCCCAGCATTTT
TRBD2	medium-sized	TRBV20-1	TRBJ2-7	CSATPLWRGGSYEQYF	TGCAGTGCTACACCCTTATGGCGCGGGGGGTCCTACGAGCAGTACTTC